A single sample is the source of the 15 T cell receptor beta chains below, sequenced in a study of T cell responses to AZD1222 COVID-19 vaccine. Produced via immunoSEQ multiplex PCR; TCRdb's table is partial and in-frame only. The table shows 130,000 or so clones, with more than 80% occurring only once. Sequenced material: peripheral blood, taken 28 days after the second dose of the MenACWY control vaccine. Receptor source: an adult who received the MenACWY meningococcal vaccine as a control.

The rearrangement joins TRBV5-1 to TRBJ2-7, with 10 bases identical to TRBD1. The CDR3 contains 15 residues. V lost 2 bases, J lost 1 base, and 3 bases stayed unmatched. Germline loops: CDR1 SGHRS, CDR2 YFSETQ. The CDR3 DNA follows: TGCGCCAGCAGCTTCACGGGACAGGGGTCCTACGAGCAGTACTTC. Amino acid sequence: CASSFTGQGSYEQYF.

This clone was counted a few times. The chain joins TRBV6-2 or TRBV6-3 to TRBJ1-4; 7 bases match TRBD1. Germline CDR1 is MNHEY and CDR2 is SVGEGT. V dropped 4 bases and J dropped 5; count of bases not matched to a gene: 7. This CDR3 is 15 amino acids long. The DNA of the CDR3 is TGTGCCAGCAGTTTCGAACAGGGGACGAATGAAAAACTGTTTTTT. This gives the protein CASSFEQGTNEKLFF.

The V call is TRBV11-2, the J call TRBJ2-3, with 9 bases matching TRBD2. CDR3 length equals 16 residues. Germline loops: CDR1 SGHAT, CDR2 FQNNGV. The ends lost 0 bases at V and 3 bases at J; junction bases unmatched: 4. CDR3 sequence: CASSLEGRGGTDTQYF. The CDR3 DNA reads TGTGCCAGCAGCTTAGAAGGGCGGGGGGGGACAGATACGCAGTATTTT.

The chain is built from TRBV28 and TRBJ1-2; 10 nucleotides align to TRBD1. Germline CDR1 MDHEN, CDR2 SYDVKM. Trimming cost V 6 bases and J 6 bases; bases outside gene matches: 4. CDR3 length equals 13 residues. The CDR3 region is CASSGGQGDGYTF. The DNA of the CDR3 is TGTGCCAGCAGCGGTGGACAGGGGGATGGCTACACCTTC.

CDR3 DNA sequence: TGTGCCAGCAGCCTCGGACAGGGGGCACTTAAGGGCGGGGAGCTGTTTTTT. Protein product: CASSLGQGALKGGELFF. V is TRBV5-6 and J is TRBJ2-2; TRBD1 matches 11 bases. V shed 4 bases, J shed 7 bases, and the junction held 12 bases outside the gene matches. The CDR3 sequence is 17 residues long. Per germline, CDR1 SGHDT and CDR2 YYEEEE.

The V call is TRBV6-2 or TRBV6-3, the J call TRBJ2-7; 7 nucleotides agree with TRBD1. Germline CDR1 is MNHEY and CDR2 is SVGEGT. CDR3 length equals 14 residues. V lost 6 bases to trimming and J lost 6 bases; unmatched junction nucleotides: 11. The CDR3 nucleotides are TGTGCCAGCAGCCCGACAGGGAAAGGCGGCGAGCAGTACGTC. This codes for CASSPTGKGGEQYV.

The V call is TRBV28, the J call TRBJ2-7, with a weak D call TRBD2 (5 bases). The CDR3 covers 15 residues. Between the trimmed V and J ends, which lost 7 bases and 6 bases, there was a span of 22 bases. The germline V gene has CDR1 MDHEN and CDR2 SYDVKM. The CDR3 is CASKYSGRKEVEQYF. Here the CDR3 DNA reads TGTGCCAGCAAATATTCGGGCCGCAAGGAGGTCGAGCAGTACTTC.

This chain links TRBV10-2 with TRBJ2-2; D remains unclear. The ends were cut back, 4 bases at V and 8 bases at J, with 5 bases in the middle. In germline, CDR1 is WSHSY, CDR2 SAAADI. This CDR3 has 11 residues. As DNA, the CDR3 is TGCGCCAGCAGTGTTGGGGGGGAGCTGTTTTTT. It encodes CASSVGGELFF.

J is TRBJ2-7 and V is TRBV7-2; D is perhaps TRBD2 (6 bases). V was shortened by 2 bases and J by 7 bases, with 15 bases between the two germline ends. Germline V gene lookup returns CDR1 SGHTA and CDR2 FQGNSA. This CDR3 is 14 amino acids long. The DNA for the CDR3 is TGTGCCAGCAGCTTATACGGGAGCCAAAGAGAGCAGTACTTC. It codes for CASSLYGSQREQYF. Filled out from reference TRBV7-2 and TRBJ2-7, the complete variable domain reads GAGVSQSPSNKVTEKGKDVELRCDPISGHTALYWYRQSLGQGLEFLIYFQGNSAPDKSGLPSDRFSAERTGGSVSTLTIQRTQQEDSAVYLCASSLYGSQREQYFGPGTRLTVT.

V is TRBV11-2 and J is TRBJ1-6; D unresolved. The CDR3 extends over 15 amino acids. Germline values: CDR1 SGHAT, CDR2 FQNNGV. V lost 6 bases and J lost 7, with 16 bases in between. The CDR3 DNA is TGTGCCAGCAGTCGCCCCGGGAGTTGGAATTCACCCCTCCACTTT. Its protein is CASSRPGSWNSPLHF.

This clone was counted once. The CDR3 sequence is CASSRKTEETQYF. CDR3 DNA: TGTGCCAGCTCACGAAAGACAGAAGAGACCCAGTACTTC. The chain couples TRBV18 to TRBJ2-5; possibly TRBD1 for D (5 bases). CDR1 KGHSH and CDR2 LQKENI come from the germline V gene. CDR3 size: 13 residues. Trimming removed 4 bases from V and 3 bases from J, with 9 bases in between.

The CDR3 DNA sequence: TGCAGCGCGAGCGGGGGGGCCAGGTACAATGAGCAGTTCTTC. Amino acids: CSASGGARYNEQFF. The chain uses TRBV29-1 and TRBJ2-1; the match to TRBD2 covers 10 bases. Trimming removed 7 bases from V and 4 bases from J; junction bases left unmatched: 7. CDR1 is SQVTM, CDR2 ANQGSEA, per germline. The CDR3 length is 14 residues.

The chain employs TRBV7-2 and TRBJ2-7; D might be TRBD1 (6 bases). Looked up from germline, CDR1 is SGHTA and CDR2 is FQGNSA. The V end was cut by 1 base, the J end by 3 bases, with 10 bases between. The CDR3 is made up of 14 amino acids. CDR3: CASSLEPQGYEQYF. DNA of the CDR3: TGTGCCAGCAGCTTAGAACCACAGGGCTACGAGCAGTACTTC.

This rearrangement joins TRBV6-1 to TRBJ1-5, with unresolved D. In germline, CDR1 is MNHNS, CDR2 SASEGT. There are 13 residues in the CDR3. With 2 bases removed from V and 6 bases from J, the gap between germline ends came to 8 bases. CDR3 in amino acids: CASSELPGQPQHF. In DNA form, the CDR3 reads TGTGCCAGCAGTGAACTGCCAGGTCAGCCCCAGCATTTT.

The chain links TRBV6-2 or TRBV6-3 to TRBJ2-7, with D tentatively TRBD1 (5 bases). CDR1 is MNHEY and CDR2 is SVGEGT in the germline V gene. The CDR3 runs to 13 residues. V lost 2 bases, J lost 0 bases, and 5 bases lay in between. The CDR3 DNA sequence: TGTGCCAGCAGTTACCAGGGCTCCTACGAGCAGTACGTC. This gives the protein CASSYQGSYEQYV.